The rows below give T cell receptor beta chains drawn from one sample of a study of T cell changes during pregnancy in multiple sclerosis. Profiled with immunoSEQ multiplex PCR; TCRdb holds only in-frame clones, not every one. Of about 73,000 clones in the sample, roughly nine tenths were seen once. Sequenced here: peripheral blood, sampled in the second trimester of pregnancy. The receptors shown here come from a female donor in good health, enrolled as a control in a pregnancy study. The CDR3 runs from the conserved cysteine through the conserved F or W.

V,CDR3
TRBV7-9,CASSFRGGTGRDYGYTF
TRBV11-2,CASSGTGTGRQETQYF
TRBV28,CASSPPGTGDYIQYF
TRBV7-9,CASSSSTGRSAFF
TRBV7-9,CASSLARVPEAFF
TRBV5-1,CASRTWTGGDNTEAFF
TRBV5-1,CASSAKQGGSTDTQYF
TRBV19,CASSIDGTGLNQPQHF
TRBV20-1,CSVNVGEQFF
TRBV27,CASSLTSGFVKDEQFF
TRBV15,CATSTGTGSLEQYF
TRBV7-6,CASSPLAGGSTDTQYF
TRBV7-9,CASSLGGRPKKGFF
TRBV7-9,CASSFASREDTQYF
TRBV27,CASSLRAGEKYEQYF
TRBV28,CASKAGGAETQYF
TRBV5-4,CASISGWGVTTEAFF
TRBV6-6,CASSYDSTGQSGYTF
TRBV18,CASSRSQRGGRNQPQHF
TRBV6-1,CASSQTGTSNQPQHF
TRBV18,CASSPKQGEGGNTIYF
TRBV7-9,CASSQQGTPYEQYF
TRBV4-1,CASSHLRGPDYEQYF
TRBV4-1,CASSLTTGELFF
TRBV7-9,CASSHVVEGYYEQYF
TRBV5-6,CASSLISGVPLNQPQHF
TRBV7-9,CASSLGAGHTDTQYF
TRBV21-1,CASSPRARGTEAFF
TRBV9,CASSVDGQYEAFF
TRBV5-6,CASSSGRGTEAFF
TRBV19,CASSIRQGNEKLFF
TRBV15,CASRGGSLYNEQFF
TRBV28,CASEDSSYNSPLHF
TRBV15,CATSRGGGQPQHF
TRBV4-3,CASSQDQGLKGYTF
TRBV7-8,CASSLAGKRGGHGNEQFF